One and the same sample provided the 16 T cell receptor beta chains below, sequenced in a study of blood T cell repertoires in COVID-19. Clones were read by immunoSEQ multiplex PCR, and TCRdb kept only the in-frame ones, dropping some. The repertoire holds approximately 220,000 clones, with about 88% as singletons. Specimen: peripheral blood. These receptors were collected from a man aged 55 to 69 with acute or convalescent COVID-19.

The chain has TRBV3-1 (or the pseudogene TRBV3-2) and TRBJ1-4; D not resolved. The CDR3 is made up of 16 amino acids. V shed 3 bases and J shed 8 bases, with 19 bases lying between them. Germline CDR1 reads LGHDT; CDR2 reads YNNKEL (reference sequence). CDR3 nucleotide sequence: TGTGCCAGCAGCCAGCCTCGAGAAGCGCGGGGAGAAAAACTGTTTTTT. This encodes CASSQPREARGEKLFF.

This clone was observed a single time. V gene TRBV24-1 combines with J gene TRBJ2-7; perhaps TRBD2 as D (5 bases). The CDR3 has 12 amino acids. V was shortened by 3 bases and J by 7 bases, with 9 bases between the two germline ends. The germline V gene has CDR1 KGHDR and CDR2 SFDVKD. CDR3 nucleotides: TGTGCCACCAGTGATACCGGGGTGGAGCAGTACTTC. Protein product: CATSDTGVEQYF.

The V call is TRBV3-1 (or the pseudogene TRBV3-2), the J call TRBJ1-5, with D unresolved. Per germline, CDR1 LGHDT and CDR2 YNNKEL (reference sequence). Trimming removed 1 base from V and 4 bases from J, with 8 bases in between. The CDR3 runs to 14 residues. Here the CDR3 DNA reads TGTGCCAGCAGCCAAGGCACCAGGAATCAGCCCCAGCATTTT. It translates to CASSQGTRNQPQHF.

This chain uses TRBV3-1 (or the pseudogene TRBV3-2) with TRBJ2-1, with D tentatively TRBD2 (6 bases). The germline V and J ends were trimmed by 3 bases and 4 bases, with 10 bases remaining between them. This CDR3 spans 14 amino acids. Per the germline V gene, CDR1 is LGHDT and CDR2 is YNNKEL (reference sequence). CDR3 nucleotide sequence: TGTGCCAGCAGCCACCTGGGGGGTTACAATGAGCAGTTCTTC. This translates into CASSHLGGYNEQFF.

The table lists this clone with a count of one. This rearrangement joins TRBV3-1 (or the pseudogene TRBV3-2) to TRBJ1-1; TRBD1 matches at 7 bases. Trimming removed 1 base from V and 4 bases from J; junction bases left unmatched: 9. CDR3 length equals 16 residues. Per the germline V gene, CDR1 is LGHDT and CDR2 is YNNKEL (reference sequence). Here the CDR3 DNA reads TGTGCCAGCAGCCAAGGGGGCCAGGGGGAGAGCACTGAAGCTTTCTTT. It specifies CASSQGGQGESTEAFF.

V gene TRBV20-1 combines with J gene TRBJ1-1; D is uncertain. The CDR3 spans 16 residues. The V end lost 3 bases, the J end lost 0 bases, and 17 bases lay between the germline ends. Germline V gives CDR1 DFQATT, CDR2 SNEGSKA (reference sequence). CDR3 in DNA: TGCAGTGCTAGTCGGTCCGGAGCGTCCATGAACACTGAAGCTTTCTTT. Translation: CSASRSGASMNTEAFF.

The chain combines TRBV7-2 with TRBJ2-1; D is perhaps TRBD2 (5 bases). Germline loops: CDR1 SGHTA, CDR2 FQGNSA. The CDR3 is made up of 12 amino acids. The V end lost 5 bases, the J end lost 10 bases, and 12 bases lay between the germline ends. CDR3 loop: CASSLGGTEQFF. CDR3 DNA sequence: TGTGCCAGCAGCCTTGGAGGAACCGAGCAGTTCTTC.

CDR3 in amino acids: CSVGTGTGGGGYTF. CDR3 DNA: TGCAGCGTCGGAACCGGGACAGGGGGCGGTGGCTACACCTTC. V gene TRBV29-1 combines with J gene TRBJ1-2; 12 nucleotides line up with TRBD1. The V gene end was trimmed by 6 bases and the J gene end by 7 bases; junction bases not matched to a gene: 9. This CDR3 has 14 residues. CDR1 is SQVTM, CDR2 ANQGSEA, per germline.

The chain uses TRBV7-3 and TRBJ2-3; TRBD2 aligns across 10 bases. J gave up 5 bases and V 5 bases, and 7 bases lay outside the gene matches. CDR1 SGHTA and CDR2 FQGTGA come from the germline V gene. This CDR3 is 15 amino acids long. CDR3 nucleotide sequence: TGTGCCAGCAGCGCGAGCGGGGGGGTTATAGATACGCAGTATTTT. Protein: CASSASGGVIDTQYF.

The chain recombines TRBV2 with TRBJ2-5; the D gene is possibly TRBD2 (7 bases). Germline V CDR1 and CDR2: SNHLY, FYNNEI. This CDR3 is 15 amino acids long. V lost 0 bases to trimming and J lost 7 bases, with 15 bases between them. The CDR3 nucleotides read TGTGCCAGCAGTGAAGCCGGCGGGGGCCATGGGACCCAGTACTTC. It specifies CASSEAGGGHGTQYF.

V usage is TRBV15 and J usage is TRBJ2-3, with D perhaps matching TRBD1 (5 bases). The CDR3 runs to 17 residues. Germline-derived CDR1 and CDR2 are LNHNV and YYDKDF (reference sequence). The V and J ends lost 4 bases and 4 bases respectively, with 21 bases between them. The CDR3: CATSKYALRVGADTQYF. CDR3 DNA: TGTGCCACCAGCAAATACGCGCTCCGTGTAGGGGCAGATACGCAGTATTTT. The variable domain in full, completed from reference TRBV15 and TRBJ2-3, reads DAMVIQNPRYQVTQFGKPVTLSCSQTLNHNVMYWYQQKSSQAPKLLFHYYDKDFNNEADTPDNFQSRRPNTSFCFLDIRSPGLGDTAMYLCATSKYALRVGADTQYFGPGTRLTVL.

The chain recombines TRBV6-2 or TRBV6-3 with TRBJ1-2, with no clear D. The CDR3 is 13 residues long. V lost 0 bases and J 5 bases, leaving 7 bases between the germline ends. The germline gives CDR1 MNHEY, CDR2 SVGEGT. The CDR3 nucleotides are TGTGCCAGCAGTTACTCTACAGATTATGGCTACACCTTC. It translates to CASSYSTDYGYTF.

The chain recombines TRBV27 with TRBJ2-7; 14 nucleotides line up with TRBD2. The CDR3 loop spans 20 amino acids. CDR1 and CDR2 from the germline V gene are MNHEY and SMNVEV (reference sequence). The ends lost 0 bases at V and 1 base at J; junction bases unmatched: 11. CDR3 residues: CASSLSRRRTSGGQSYEQYF. Here the CDR3 DNA reads TGTGCCAGCAGTTTATCGAGGCGGAGGACTAGCGGGGGGCAGTCCTACGAGCAGTACTTC.

The chain links TRBV6-5 to TRBJ1-6; TRBD1 agrees at 11 bases. The germline gives CDR1 MNHEY, CDR2 SVGAGI. CDR3 length equals 15 residues. V dropped 6 bases and J dropped 9; count of bases not matched to a gene: 7. The CDR3 loop is CASRLGQGVGSPLHF. CDR3 DNA: TGTGCCAGCAGACTGGGACAGGGGGTAGGTTCACCCCTCCACTTT.

The genes are TRBV4-1 and TRBJ2-7; TRBD1 agrees at 10 bases. The V gene's germline CDR1 is MGHRA and CDR2 YSYEKL. This CDR3 comprises 16 residues. The ends lost 6 bases at V and 2 bases at J; junction bases unmatched: 10. In nucleotides, the CDR3 is TGCGCCAGCAGACGTTTTATCGGGACAGGGGCCTACGAGCAGTACTTC. Encoded protein: CASRRFIGTGAYEQYF.

This clone was picked up a small number of times. V is TRBV29-1 and J is TRBJ1-2; 9 bases align to TRBD1. V dropped 5 bases and J dropped 7; count of bases not matched to a gene: 11. In germline, CDR1 is SQVTM, CDR2 ANQGSEA. The CDR3 covers 14 residues. The chain's CDR3 is CSVRETGGATGYTF. CDR3 DNA: TGCAGCGTTCGAGAAACAGGGGGCGCGACTGGCTACACCTTC. The whole variable domain, filled in from reference TRBV29-1 and TRBJ1-2, reads SAVISQKPSRDICQRGTSLTIQCQVDSQVTMMFWYRQQPGQSLTLIATANQGSEATYESGFVIDKFPISRPNLTFSTLTVSNMSPEDSSIYLCSVRETGGATGYTFGSGTRLTVV.